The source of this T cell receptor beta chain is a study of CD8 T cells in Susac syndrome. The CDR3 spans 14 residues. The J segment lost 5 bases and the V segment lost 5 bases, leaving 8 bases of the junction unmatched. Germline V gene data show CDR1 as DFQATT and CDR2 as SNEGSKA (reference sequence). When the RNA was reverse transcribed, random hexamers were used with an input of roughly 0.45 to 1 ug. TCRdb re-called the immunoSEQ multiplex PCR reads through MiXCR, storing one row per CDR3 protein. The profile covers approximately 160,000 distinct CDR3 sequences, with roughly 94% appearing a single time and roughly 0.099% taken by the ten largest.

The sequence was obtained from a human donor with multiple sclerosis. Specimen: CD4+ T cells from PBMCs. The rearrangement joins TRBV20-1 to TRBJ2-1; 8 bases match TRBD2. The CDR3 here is CSASVAGGDNEQFF. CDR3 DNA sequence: TGCAGTGCTTCAGTGGCGGGAGGCGACAATGAGCAGTTCTTC.